This TCR beta chain was recorded in a study of T cells after yellow fever vaccination (dated by TCRdb to about 2019). For the study in its entirety: Libraries from fractions with low cell numbers were prepared with the SMART-Seq v4 Ultra Low Input RNA kit. To track T-cell clones before and after primary and booster YFV17D yellow fever vaccination, bulk TCR alpha and beta repertoires were sequenced longitudinally. Two healthy male donors made up the cohort, one aged 18 to 29 years and the other aged 30 to 40 years. Blood samples were taken at several timepoints before and after primary and secondary immunization, and bulk PBMC replicates and cell subsets were isolated.

Results the study describes overall, beyond this receptor: A small fraction of clonotypes showed up in both the CD4 and CD8 compartments, probably as a result of convergent recombination. The study included only a couple of donors, which limits how far the findings can be generalized. Because abundant contaminating clonotypes from the bulk population could be contained in FACS-sorted repertoires, computational filtering was required. Compared with the primary T-cell response, the secondary T-cell response was faster but weaker, reaching its peak on day 5 rather than on day 15. After the booster, most of the clones that had expanded following primary vaccination were detected again (96% of CD4 and 85% to 90% of CD8), which suggests that memory was broadly maintained.

V is trimmed back by 3 bases and J by 5 bases, and the junction contains 9 bases that no gene match accounts for. CDR1 is given as LGHNA and CDR2 as YSLEER, both from the germline V gene. Including the terminal cysteine and phenylalanine, the CDR3 comprises 16 residues. Only CDR3 DNA is held: 48 bases, read in frame from base 1. The data were produced on an Illumina NovaSeq 6000. TCR cDNA was synthesized by 5'RACE template switching, through which a universal primer site and unique molecular identifiers were introduced. Priming for cDNA synthesis came from both the TCR alpha and TCR beta constant segments. Library amplification used two PCR steps, and the second PCR step added sample barcodes and sequencing adapters. Sequencing of libraries was performed on Illumina HiSeq 2500 (2x100 bp) or NovaSeq (2x150 bp). The published analysis was carried out like this. Reads were demultiplexed and collapsed into UMI consensus sequences with MIGEC, and V(D)J alignment was performed with MiXCR. Clonotypes responding to the vaccine were identified with edgeR on replicate PBMC samples, with the criteria of FDR below 0.01 and a log2 fold change above 5 up to day 15. CD4 or CD8 identity was assigned to each bulk clonotype according to whether the clonotype was present at higher abundance in the sequenced CD4 repertoire or the sequenced CD8 repertoire. TCRdb reprocessed the public reads (quality trimming at Q25 with fastp, clone calling with MiXCR) and kept in-frame beta chains. Duplicate CDR3 protein sequences are folded into a single record with the most common DNA and genes. The V and J calls and clone size are TCRdb's, not the authors'. The sample has 300,000 to 350,000 distinct CDR3 sequences on record, about 4% of them singletons. The ten largest clonotypes hold approximately 25% of the sample.

The treatment or condition label for this specimen denotes: live attenuated yellow fever vaccine strain. At every blood-draw timepoint, two biological replicates of bulk PBMCs were collected. PBMCs were isolated from peripheral blood using a standard Ficoll-Paque protocol. RNA was extracted with TriZol from bulk PBMCs, CD4 and CD8 fractions, and dextramer-positive and dextramer-negative fractions. About this clonotype: No antigen is known for it. Per-nucleotide qualities are absent, and no much larger clonotype sits a single base away.

The clonotype was recovered from a man aged 18 to 29 who received the YFV17D yellow fever vaccine. Sequenced material: PBMCs, taken 5 days after the yellow fever booster vaccination. The chain joins TRBV4-3 to TRBJ2-3; 9 bases in the middle match TRBD1. The nucleotides read TGCGCCAGCAGCCATGCTCCGGGACAGGGTGAAGATACGCAGTATTTT. Its amino acids are CASSHAPGQGEDTQYF.